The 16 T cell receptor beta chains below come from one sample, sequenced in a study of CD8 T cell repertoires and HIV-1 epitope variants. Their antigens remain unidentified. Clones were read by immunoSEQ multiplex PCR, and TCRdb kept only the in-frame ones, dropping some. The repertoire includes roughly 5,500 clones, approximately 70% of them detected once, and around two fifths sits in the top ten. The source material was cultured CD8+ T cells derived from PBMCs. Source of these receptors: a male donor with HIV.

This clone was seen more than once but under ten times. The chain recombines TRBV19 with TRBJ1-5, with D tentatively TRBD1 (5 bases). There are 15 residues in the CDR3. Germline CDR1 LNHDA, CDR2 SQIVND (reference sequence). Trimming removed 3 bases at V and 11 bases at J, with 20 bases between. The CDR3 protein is CASSIFGGTPMTQHF. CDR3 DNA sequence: TGTGCCAGTAGTATTTTCGGAGGGACCCCGATGACCCAGCATTTT.

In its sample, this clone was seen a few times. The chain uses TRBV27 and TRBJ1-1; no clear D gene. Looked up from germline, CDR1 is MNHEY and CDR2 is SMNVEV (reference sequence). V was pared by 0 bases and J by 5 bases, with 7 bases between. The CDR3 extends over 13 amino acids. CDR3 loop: CASSLSLVTEAFF. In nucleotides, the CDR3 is TGTGCCAGCAGTTTATCCTTGGTGACTGAAGCTTTCTTT.

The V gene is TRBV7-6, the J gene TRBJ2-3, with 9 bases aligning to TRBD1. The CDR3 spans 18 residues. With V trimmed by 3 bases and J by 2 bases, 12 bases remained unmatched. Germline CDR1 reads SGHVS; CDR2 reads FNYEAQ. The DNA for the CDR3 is TGTGCCAGCAGCTTCTCGAGAGGGACAGGGACCCTCACAGATACGCAGTATTTT. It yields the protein CASSFSRGTGTLTDTQYF.

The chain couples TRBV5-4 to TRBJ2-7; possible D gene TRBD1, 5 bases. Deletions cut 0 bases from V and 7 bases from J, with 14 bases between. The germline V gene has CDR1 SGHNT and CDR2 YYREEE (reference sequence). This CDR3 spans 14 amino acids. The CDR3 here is CASSLGQYLREQYF. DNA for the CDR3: TGTGCCAGCAGCTTGGGACAGTACCTTCGTGAGCAGTACTTC.

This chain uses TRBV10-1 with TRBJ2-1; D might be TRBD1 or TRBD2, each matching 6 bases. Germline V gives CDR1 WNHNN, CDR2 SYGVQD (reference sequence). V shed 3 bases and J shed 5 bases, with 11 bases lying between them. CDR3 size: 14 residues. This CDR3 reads CASSEGGTHNEQFF. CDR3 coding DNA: TGCGCCAGCAGTGAAGGAGGGACACACAATGAGCAGTTCTTC.

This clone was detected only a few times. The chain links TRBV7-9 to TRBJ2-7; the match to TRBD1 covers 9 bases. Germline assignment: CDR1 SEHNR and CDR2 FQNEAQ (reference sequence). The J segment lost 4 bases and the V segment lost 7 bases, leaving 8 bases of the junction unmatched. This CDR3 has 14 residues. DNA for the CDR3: TGTGCCAGCAACCCGGGACAGGGACCTTACGAGCAGTACTTC. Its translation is CASNPGQGPYEQYF.

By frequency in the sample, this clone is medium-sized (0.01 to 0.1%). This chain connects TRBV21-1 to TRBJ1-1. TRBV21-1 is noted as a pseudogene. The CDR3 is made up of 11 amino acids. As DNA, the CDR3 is TGTGCCAGCAGTAGAGGCACTGAAGCTTTCTTT. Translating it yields CASSRGTEAFF.

The CDR3 sequence: CASSGGSSPQPQHF. The DNA of the CDR3 is TGTGCCAGCAGCGGGGGGTCCAGTCCACAGCCCCAGCATTTT. The rearrangement joins TRBV6-1 to TRBJ1-5, with D possibly TRBD1 on 5 matching bases. CDR3 length equals 14 residues. The germline V gene encodes CDR1 MNHNS and CDR2 SASEGT. V gave up 6 bases and J gave up 7 bases, with 16 bases separating them.

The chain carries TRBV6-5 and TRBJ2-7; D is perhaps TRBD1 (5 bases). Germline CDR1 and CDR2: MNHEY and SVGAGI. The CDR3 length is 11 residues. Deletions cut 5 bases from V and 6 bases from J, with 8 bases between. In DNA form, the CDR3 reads TGTGCCAGCAGTGACAGACCCGAGCAGTACTTC. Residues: CASSDRPEQYF.

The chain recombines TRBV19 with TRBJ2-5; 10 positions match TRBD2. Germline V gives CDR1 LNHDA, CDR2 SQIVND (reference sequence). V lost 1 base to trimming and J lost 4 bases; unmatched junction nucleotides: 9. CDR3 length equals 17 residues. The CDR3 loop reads CASSIGESGGAGETQYF. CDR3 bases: TGTGCCAGTAGTATAGGAGAGAGCGGGGGGGCCGGAGAGACCCAGTACTTC.

The CDR3 region is CASSRGRGLAGPNNNEQFF. The CDR3 DNA is TGTGCCAGCAGTCGGGGGAGGGGACTAGCGGGGCCCAATAACAATGAGCAGTTCTTC. This chain connects TRBV7-6 to TRBJ2-1; 13 bases map to TRBD2. This CDR3 spans 19 amino acids. Germline CDR1 reads SGHVS; CDR2 reads FNYEAQ. Trimming removed 6 bases from V and 5 bases from J; junction bases left unmatched: 16.

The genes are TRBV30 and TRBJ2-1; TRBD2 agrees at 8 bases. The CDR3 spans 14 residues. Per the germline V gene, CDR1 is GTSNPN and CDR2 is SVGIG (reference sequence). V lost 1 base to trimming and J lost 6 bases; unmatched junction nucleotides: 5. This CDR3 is CAWSAVSGANEQFF. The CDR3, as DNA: TGTGCCTGGAGTGCCGTTAGCGGGGCCAATGAGCAGTTCTTC.

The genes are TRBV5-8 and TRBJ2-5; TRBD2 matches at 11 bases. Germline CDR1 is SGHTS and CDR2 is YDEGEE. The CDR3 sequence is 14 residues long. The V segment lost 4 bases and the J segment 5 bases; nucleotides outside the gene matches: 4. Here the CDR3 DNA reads TGTGCCAGCAGCGGGGGGACTAGCGGTGAGACCCAGTACTTC. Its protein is CASSGGTSGETQYF.

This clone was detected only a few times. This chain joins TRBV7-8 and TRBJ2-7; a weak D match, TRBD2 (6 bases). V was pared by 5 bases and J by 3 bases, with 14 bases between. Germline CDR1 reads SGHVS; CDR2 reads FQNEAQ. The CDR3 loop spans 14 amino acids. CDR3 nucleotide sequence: TGTGCCAGCAGCCCAAGGGCGGGGCACTACGAGCAGTACTTC. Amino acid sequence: CASSPRAGHYEQYF.

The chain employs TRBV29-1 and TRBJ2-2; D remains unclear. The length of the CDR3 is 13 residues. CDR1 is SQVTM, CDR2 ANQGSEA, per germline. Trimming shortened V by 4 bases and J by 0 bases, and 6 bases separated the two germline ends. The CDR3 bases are TGCAGCGTTGGACGTCCGAACACCGGGGAGCTGTTTTTT. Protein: CSVGRPNTGELFF.

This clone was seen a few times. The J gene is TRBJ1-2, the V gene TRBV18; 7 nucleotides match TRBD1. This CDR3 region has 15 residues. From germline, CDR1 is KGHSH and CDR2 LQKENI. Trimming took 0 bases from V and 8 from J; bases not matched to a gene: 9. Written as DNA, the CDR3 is TGTGCCAGCTCACCACCGATCGAAACAGGGGACGGCTACACCTTC. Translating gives CASSPPIETGDGYTF. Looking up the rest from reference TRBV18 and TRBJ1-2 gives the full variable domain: NAGVMQNPRHLVRRRGQEARLRCSPMKGHSHVYWYRQLPEEGLKFMVYLQKENIIDESGMPKERFSAEFPKEGPSILRIQQVVRGDSAAYFCASSPPIETGDGYTFGSGTRLTVV.